Listed below are T cell receptor beta chains from one sample, sequenced in a study of PD-L1 blockade in urothelial cancer. TCRdb's table, derived via immunoSEQ multiplex PCR, lists solely in-frame clones and lacks some. The data hold over 100,000 clones, with approximately 84% observed a single time. The sequences come from PBMCs, collected around atezolizumab (anti-PD-L1) treatment. These receptors came from a man aged 50 or older with urothelial cancer. The CDR3 runs from the conserved cysteine through the conserved F or W.

v_call cdr3_aa
TRBV5-4 CASSLGLAGLSSYNEQFF
TRBV11-3 CASRQSGSGDEQFF
TRBV7-9 CASSYYGQGIYTGELFF
TRBV28 CASSSPGTSGYEQYF
TRBV28 CASSFVLGNSPLHF
TRBV2 CASKFYGGRLSYEQYF
TRBV2 CASSEAGGPTDTQYF
TRBV7-6 CASSQTSGRAKETQYF
TRBV11-3 CASSPRSGLASYNEQFF
TRBV30 CAWSVTVNTDTQYF
TRBV30 CAWQGTGELFF
TRBV18 CASSPPKLAGGGDTQYF
TRBV2 CASSEVPGLAGRNTQYF
TRBV11-2 CASSLGQGGQPQHF
TRBV10-3 CAISEWGQGEISPLHF
TRBV6-5 CASSYWDSRDGAFF
TRBV18 CASSRIGQGGFYEQYF
TRBV7-3 CAVAGENTGELFF
TRBV28 CATRSEDINIQYF
TRBV11-3 CASSKGQPRNGYTF
TRBV11-2 CASSLLGGNTIYF
TRBV18 CASSPTVQETQYF
TRBV18 CASSPLIYSQETQYF
TRBV27 CASSVAAGAPNEQFF
TRBV20-1 CSARSDNEQFF
TRBV11-2 CASSPRTNTEAFF
TRBV11-2 CASRPPGVAYEQYF
TRBV1 CTSTRSPALAVYNEQFF
TRBV2 CASTQGGGMREQFF
TRBV5-1 CASSQPGTGGVSAYEQYF
TRBV4-1 CASSHAGQSYGYTF
TRBV7-2 CASRKTGTVEQYF
TRBV6-6 CASSYGHPSSGNTIYF
TRBV5-1 CASSSRGAGGYTF